The 10 T cell receptor beta chains in this list originate from one sample, sequenced in a study of long-term antiretroviral therapy in people with HIV. The authors ran the immunoSEQ assay, v3.0, at survey level. The repertoire was sequenced with immunoSEQ multiplex PCR; TCRdb's copy has only in-frame clones and lacks some. The table has about 24,000 clones, 87% seen once. This sample comprised unsorted PBMCs, obtained 1.8 years before starting antiretroviral therapy. The receptor set was obtained from a man aged 45 to 65 with HIV.

J is TRBJ2-3 and V is TRBV10-1, with 10 bases matching TRBD2. The CDR3 is 19 residues long. Per germline, CDR1 WNHNN and CDR2 SYGVQD (reference sequence). The junction had 19 bases not matched to a gene; V was cut back by 6 bases and J by 4 bases. The CDR3 region has the DNA TGCGCCAGCAGCCCCGGGACAGGACCGGGACTAGCGAGCGCAGATACGCAGTATTTT. This encodes CASSPGTGPGLASADTQYF.

Notes on this clone: The sample holds other DNA sequences that translate to the same CDR3. V is TRBV18 and J is TRBJ2-5; D not certain. The CDR3 runs to 11 residues. CDR1 and CDR2 (germline): KGHSH, LQKENI. The V and J ends lost 3 bases and 1 base respectively, with 0 bases between them. The CDR3 loop is CASSPQETQYF. DNA of the CDR3: TGTGCCAGCTCACCCCAAGAGACCCAGTACTTC.

J is TRBJ2-2 and V is TRBV11-2, with a possible D match to TRBD2 (5 bases). Trimming shortened V by 2 bases and J by 1 base, and 11 bases separated the two germline ends. CDR1 and CDR2 (germline): SGHAT, FQNNGV. The CDR3 has 16 amino acids. CDR3 DNA sequence: TGTGCCAGCAGCTTACAGGCCAGCGGGAACACCGGGGAGCTGTTTTTT. It yields the protein CASSLQASGNTGELFF.

This chain uses TRBV5-1 with TRBJ2-3; TRBD1 is a possible D gene (5 bases). The CDR3 is 20 residues long. Germline loops: CDR1 SGHRS, CDR2 YFSETQ. Trimming removed 1 base from V and 1 base from J, with 25 bases in between. The CDR3 region is CASSLPGKGLEKVGTDTQYF. The DNA for the CDR3 is TGCGCCAGCAGCTTGCCAGGGAAGGGGCTAGAAAAGGTCGGCACAGATACGCAGTATTTT.

The chain employs TRBV5-1 and TRBJ1-3; D might be TRBD1 (5 bases). CDR1 is SGHRS, CDR2 YFSETQ, per germline. The V gene lost 0 bases and the J gene lost 6 bases, with 7 bases spanning the gap. The CDR3 length is 13 residues. The CDR3 region is CASSLGGENTIYF. CDR3 sequence (DNA): TGCGCCAGCAGCTTGGGAGGGGAAAACACCATATATTTT.

CDR3 nucleotide sequence: TGTGCCAGCAGCTTAGGCAGGGTCTTATTTGGTAACTATGGCTACACCTTC. It is translated as CASSLGRVLFGNYGYTF. The V gene is TRBV7-2, the J gene TRBJ1-2; a possible D gene is TRBD1 (5 bases). The germline V and J ends were trimmed by 1 base and 1 base, with 16 bases remaining between them. The length of the CDR3 is 17 residues. Germline CDR1 and CDR2: SGHTA and FQGNSA.

This clone appeared a few times. This chain links TRBV5-1 with TRBJ1-6; D not certain. The CDR3 loop spans 13 amino acids. V was shortened by 0 bases and J by 8 bases, with 6 bases between the two germline ends. Germline assignment: CDR1 SGHRS and CDR2 YFSETQ. This CDR3 is CASSLEWDSPLHF. The CDR3 DNA reads TGCGCCAGCAGCTTGGAGTGGGATTCACCCCTCCACTTT.

The J gene is TRBJ2-7, the V gene TRBV5-1; 8 bases fit TRBD2. Looked up from germline, CDR1 is SGHRS and CDR2 is YFSETQ. The CDR3 consists of 12 residues. The ends lost 4 bases at V and 6 bases at J; junction bases unmatched: 3. The chain's CDR3 is CASSRGGSEQYF. The CDR3 coding sequence is TGCGCCAGCAGCCGGGGGGGATCCGAGCAGTACTTC.

This clone was observed once. The chain links TRBV11-2 to TRBJ2-1; 11 positions match TRBD1. The CDR3 has 16 residues. The J segment lost 5 bases and the V segment lost 4 bases, leaving 7 bases of the junction unmatched. Germline-derived CDR1 and CDR2 are SGHAT and FQNNGV. As DNA, the CDR3 is TGTGCCAGCAGCTCAACGGACAGGGGGCGCAACAATGAGCAGTTCTTC. This translates into CASSSTDRGRNNEQFF.

The chain is built from TRBV20-1 and TRBJ2-7; possible D gene TRBD2, 5 bases. Trimming took off 6 bases at V and 3 bases at J, with 9 bases between the two ends. The CDR3 totals 11 residues. Germline loops: CDR1 DFQATT, CDR2 SNEGSKA (reference sequence). CDR3 residues: CSARRGYEQYF. The CDR3 DNA reads as TGCAGTGCCCGACGGGGCTACGAGCAGTACTTC.